This record concerns one TCR beta chain sequence. Seattle's enrolled individuals joined amid active infection and were then monitored longitudinally. As processed by the authors: Reference gene primers were amplified, and this amplification served to estimate nucleated cell counts. Clones were read by immunoSEQ multiplex PCR, and TCRdb kept only the in-frame ones, dropping some. Clonal size and the V and J genes are those of that table, whereas D and trimming came from the DNA. Of 300,000 to 350,000 clones listed, 88% are singletons. Germline CDR1 reads SGHNT; CDR2 reads YENEEA. This CDR3 has 13 amino acids. Trimming pared 3 bases from V and 4 bases from J, leaving 9 bases between. The data are from a study of blood T cell repertoires in COVID-19. Background on the study: T cells, B-cell-depleted T cells, or PBMCs supplied cDNA or gDNA.

The J gene is TRBJ1-1, the V gene TRBV11-3, with D maybe TRBD1 (6 bases). The receptor comes from a woman in her 30s with COVID-19, enrolled during active disease. Sequenced input: peripheral blood. The CDR3 is CASSLTGITEAFF. DNA of the CDR3: TGTGCCAGCAGCTTGACAGGAATCACTGAAGCTTTCTTT.